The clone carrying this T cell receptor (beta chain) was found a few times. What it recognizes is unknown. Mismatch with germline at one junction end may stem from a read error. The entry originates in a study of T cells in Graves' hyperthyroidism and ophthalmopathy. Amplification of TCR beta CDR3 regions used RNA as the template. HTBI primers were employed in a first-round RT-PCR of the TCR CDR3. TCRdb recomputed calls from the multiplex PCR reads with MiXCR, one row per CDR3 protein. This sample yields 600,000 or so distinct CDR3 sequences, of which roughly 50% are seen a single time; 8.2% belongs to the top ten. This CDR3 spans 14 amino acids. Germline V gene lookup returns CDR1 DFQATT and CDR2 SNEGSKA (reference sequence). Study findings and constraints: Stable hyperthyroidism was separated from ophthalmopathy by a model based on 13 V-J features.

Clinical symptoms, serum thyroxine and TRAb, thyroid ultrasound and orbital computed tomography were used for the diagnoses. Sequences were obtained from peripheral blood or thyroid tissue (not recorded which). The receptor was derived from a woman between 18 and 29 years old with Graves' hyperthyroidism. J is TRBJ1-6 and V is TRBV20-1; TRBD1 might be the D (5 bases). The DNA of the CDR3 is TGCAGTGCTGGAGATCGGAGGGGTGATTCACCCCTCCACTTT. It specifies CSAGDRRGDSPLHF.